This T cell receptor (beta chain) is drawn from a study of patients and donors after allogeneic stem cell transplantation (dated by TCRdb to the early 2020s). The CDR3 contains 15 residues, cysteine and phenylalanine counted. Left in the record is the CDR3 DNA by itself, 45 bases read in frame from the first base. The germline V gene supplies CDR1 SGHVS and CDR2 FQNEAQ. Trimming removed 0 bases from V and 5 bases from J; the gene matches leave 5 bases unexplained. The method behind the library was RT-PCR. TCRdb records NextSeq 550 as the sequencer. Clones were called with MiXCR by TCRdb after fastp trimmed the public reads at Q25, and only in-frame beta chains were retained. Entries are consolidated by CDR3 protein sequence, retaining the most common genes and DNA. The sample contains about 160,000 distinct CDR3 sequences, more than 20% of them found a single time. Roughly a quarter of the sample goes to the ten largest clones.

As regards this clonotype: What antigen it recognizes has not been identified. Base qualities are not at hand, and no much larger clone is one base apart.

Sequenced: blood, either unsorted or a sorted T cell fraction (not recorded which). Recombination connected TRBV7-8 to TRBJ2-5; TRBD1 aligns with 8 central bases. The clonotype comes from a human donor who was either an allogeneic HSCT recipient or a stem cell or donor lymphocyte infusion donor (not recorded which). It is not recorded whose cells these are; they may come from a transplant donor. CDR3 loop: CASSLADRAGETQYF. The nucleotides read TGTGCCAGCAGCTTAGCGGACAGGGCAGGGGAGACCCAGTACTTC.